This T cell receptor (beta chain) was obtained from a study of post-analysis software for immune sequencing data (dated by TCRdb to the mid-2010s). About the investigation overall: Recorded disease courses included relapsing-remitting, secondary progressive and progressive-relapsing multiple sclerosis, with some patients lacking subtype annotation. The patient repertoires were set against about 10 previously published healthy control repertoires from donors whose ages ranged from roughly 6 to 27 years. A subset of samples was prepared in parallel using single-end sample barcoding, then pooled and co-amplified after Illumina adapter ligation.

CDR1 and CDR2 were assigned from the germline V gene (reference sequence) as LNHNV and YYDKDF. Counted from cysteine to phenylalanine, this CDR3 has 16 amino acids. The entry retains the CDR3 DNA only, 48 bases that are in frame from base 1. The library was generated by PCR. The data were produced on an Illumina HiSeq 2500. Unique molecular identifiers were incorporated into TCR beta cDNA libraries to reduce PCR and sequencing biases. Some 500,000 cDNA molecules were obtained per 1 to 10 million input T cells, so each molecule approximated one T cell. Patient libraries were prepared and sequenced with the same protocol used for the earlier healthy control dataset. Samples belonging to the same batch were prepared together, multiplexed and sequenced on a shared HiSeq lane. Under the source paper's analysis protocol: Raw barcoded reads were processed with MIGEC, and single-read molecular identifier groups were discarded before consensus assembly and CDR3 extraction. VDJtools was used for post-analysis of the clonotype tables, with diversity normalized by down-sampling every dataset to the smallest sample size. To correct batch-related cross-sample contamination, repertoire overlap clustering matched CDR3 amino acid sequences but not nucleotide sequences. Starting from the raw public reads, TCRdb applied fastp trimming at Q25, assembled clones with MiXCR and retained in-frame beta chains. Rows are unified per CDR3 protein, each entry keeping the most common DNA and genes. The V and J calls and clone size come from TCRdb's table, not from the authors' own analysis. In all, the sample holds about 800,000 distinct CDR3 sequences, and 25% to 30% of those were seen once. The ten largest clones add up to more than 0.55% of the sample.

TCR beta repertoires were profiled from peripheral blood of about a dozen young patients with multiple sclerosis to demonstrate the VDJtools post-analysis software. The multiple sclerosis patients were children and adolescents between about 6 and 16 years of age. The paper's findings and limits, for the study overall: The control group was slightly older than the multiple sclerosis patient group. Direct clustering with F measure revealed strong co-clustering of samples prepared in the same batch, which led to a batch-effect correction. Roughly 5 TRBV segments, including TRBV5-6, TRBV5-1 and TRBV20-1, were significantly more frequent in patients than controls. Significantly lower normalized Chao1 diversity was found in multiple sclerosis patients than in controls, suggesting substantial peripheral T-cell clonal expansion.

As for this clonotype: Its antigen is still unknown. One end of the junction does not line up with germline, which may come from a read error.

This TCR derives from a girl aged 5-17 years with multiple sclerosis. In this chain, TRBV15 is recombined with TRBJ2-1; 6 matching bases give a weak D call of TRBD1. Specimen: blood. The nucleotides are TGTGCCGCCAGCGAGGCCCCAGGGACACGAGGGGGTGAGCAGTTCTTC. It translates as CAASEAPGTRGGEQFF. Supplemented by the reference TRBV15 and TRBJ2-1 proteins around the CDR3, the complete variable domain is DAMVIQNPRYQVTQFGKPVTLSCSQTLNHNVMYWYQQKSSQAPKLLFHYYDKDFNNEADTPDNFQSRRPNTSFCFLDIRSPGLGDTAMYLCAASEAPGTRGGEQFFGPGTRLTVL.